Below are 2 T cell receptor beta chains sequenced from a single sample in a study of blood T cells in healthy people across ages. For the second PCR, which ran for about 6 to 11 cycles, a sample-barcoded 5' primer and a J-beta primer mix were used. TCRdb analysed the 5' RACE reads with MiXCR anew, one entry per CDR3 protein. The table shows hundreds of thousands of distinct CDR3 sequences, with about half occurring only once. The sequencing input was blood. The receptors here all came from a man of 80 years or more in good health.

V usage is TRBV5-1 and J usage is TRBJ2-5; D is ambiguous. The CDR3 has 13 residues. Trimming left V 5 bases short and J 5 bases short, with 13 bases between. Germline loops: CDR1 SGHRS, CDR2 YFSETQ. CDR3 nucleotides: TGCGCCAGCAGTAGTGGCTCGGAGGAGACCCAGTACTTC. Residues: CASSSGSEETQYF.

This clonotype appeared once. The CDR3 nucleotides are TGCAGTGCTAGAGTAGCGGGGGGGCCTCAAGAGACCCAGTACTTC. Protein sequence: CSARVAGGPQETQYF. The chain carries TRBV20-1 and TRBJ2-5; 11 bases are shared with TRBD2. Trimming removed 1 base from V and 2 bases from J; junction bases left unmatched: 3. The CDR3 has 15 residues. Germline CDR1 DFQATT, CDR2 SNEGSKA (reference sequence).